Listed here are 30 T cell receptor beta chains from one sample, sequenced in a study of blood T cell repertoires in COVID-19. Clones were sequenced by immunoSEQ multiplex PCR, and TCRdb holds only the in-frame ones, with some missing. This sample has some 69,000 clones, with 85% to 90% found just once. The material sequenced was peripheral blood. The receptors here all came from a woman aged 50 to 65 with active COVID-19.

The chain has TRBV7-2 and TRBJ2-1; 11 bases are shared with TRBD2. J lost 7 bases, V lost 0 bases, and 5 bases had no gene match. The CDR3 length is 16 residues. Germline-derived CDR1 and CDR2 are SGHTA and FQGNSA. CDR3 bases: TGTGCCAGCAGCTTAGCCGGCACTAGCGGGAGTAATGAGCAGTTCTTC. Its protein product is CASSLAGTSGSNEQFF. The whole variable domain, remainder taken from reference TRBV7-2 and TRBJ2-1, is GAGVSQSPSNKVTEKGKDVELRCDPISGHTALYWYRQSLGQGLEFLIYFQGNSAPDKSGLPSDRFSAERTGGSVSTLTIQRTQQEDSAVYLCASSLAGTSGSNEQFFGPGTRLTVL.

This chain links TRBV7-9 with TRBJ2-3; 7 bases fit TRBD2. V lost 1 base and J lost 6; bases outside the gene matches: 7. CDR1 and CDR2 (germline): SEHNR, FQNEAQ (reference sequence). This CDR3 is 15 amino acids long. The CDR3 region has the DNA TGTGCCAGCAGCTTAGTCGGGGGAGGGGAGGATACGCAGTATTTT. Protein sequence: CASSLVGGGEDTQYF.

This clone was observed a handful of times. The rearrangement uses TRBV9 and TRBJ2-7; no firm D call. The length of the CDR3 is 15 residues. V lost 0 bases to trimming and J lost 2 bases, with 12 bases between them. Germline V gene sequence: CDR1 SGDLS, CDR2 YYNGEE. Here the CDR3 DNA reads TGTGCCAGCAGCGTAGCTACTGCGGCCACCTACGAGCAGTACTTC. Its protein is CASSVATAATYEQYF.

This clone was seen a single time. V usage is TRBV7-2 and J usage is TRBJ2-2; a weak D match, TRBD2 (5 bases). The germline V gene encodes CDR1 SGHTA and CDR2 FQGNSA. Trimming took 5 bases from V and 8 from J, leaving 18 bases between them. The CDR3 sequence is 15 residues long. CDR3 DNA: TGTGCCAGCAGCCCCTCTGCGGCTCGGGGAGGGGAGCTGTTTTTT. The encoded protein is CASSPSAARGGELFF. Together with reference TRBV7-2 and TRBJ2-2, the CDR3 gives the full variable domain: GAGVSQSPSNKVTEKGKDVELRCDPISGHTALYWYRQSLGQGLEFLIYFQGNSAPDKSGLPSDRFSAERTGGSVSTLTIQRTQQEDSAVYLCASSPSAARGGELFFGEGSRLTVL.

CDR3 DNA sequence: TGTGCCAGCAGCCAAGCGGACATCTACAATGAGCAGTTCTTC. This codes for CASSQADIYNEQFF. The gene calls are TRBV3-1 (or the pseudogene TRBV3-2) and TRBJ2-1; maybe TRBD1 (5 bases). Germline V gene sequence: CDR1 LGHDT, CDR2 YNNKEL (reference sequence). The V gene lost 1 base and the J gene lost 3 bases, with 7 bases spanning the gap. This CDR3 is 14 amino acids long.

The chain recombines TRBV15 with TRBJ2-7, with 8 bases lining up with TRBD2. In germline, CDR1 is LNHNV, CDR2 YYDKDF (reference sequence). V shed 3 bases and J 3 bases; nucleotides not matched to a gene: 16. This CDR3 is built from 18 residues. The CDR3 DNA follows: TGTGCCACCAGCAGCCCTATGGGCAAACGGGGGGGTTTCTACGAGCAGTACTTC. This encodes CATSSPMGKRGGFYEQYF.

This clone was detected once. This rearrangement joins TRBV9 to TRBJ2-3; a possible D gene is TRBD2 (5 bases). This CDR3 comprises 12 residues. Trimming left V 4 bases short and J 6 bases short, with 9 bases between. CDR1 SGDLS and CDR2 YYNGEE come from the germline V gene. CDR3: CASSPRRDTQYF. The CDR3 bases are TGTGCCAGCAGCCCACGGAGGGATACGCAGTATTTT.

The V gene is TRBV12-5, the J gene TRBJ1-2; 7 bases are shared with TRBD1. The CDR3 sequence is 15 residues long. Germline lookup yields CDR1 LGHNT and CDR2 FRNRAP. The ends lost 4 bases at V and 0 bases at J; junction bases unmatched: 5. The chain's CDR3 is CASGSSGTANYGYTF. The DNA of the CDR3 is TGTGCTAGTGGTTCCTCCGGGACAGCTAACTATGGCTACACCTTC. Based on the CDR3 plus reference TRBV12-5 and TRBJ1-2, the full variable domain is DARVTQTPRHKVTEMGQEVTMRCQPILGHNTVFWYRQTMMQGLELLAYFRNRAPLDDSGMPKDRFSAEMPDATLATLKIQPSEPRDSAVYFCASGSSGTANYGYTFGSGTRLTVV.

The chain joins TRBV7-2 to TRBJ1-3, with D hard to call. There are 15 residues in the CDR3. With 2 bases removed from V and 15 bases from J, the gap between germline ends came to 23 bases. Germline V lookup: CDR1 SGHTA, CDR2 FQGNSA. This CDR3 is CASSLIMAGRVFPYF. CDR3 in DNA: TGTGCCAGCAGCTTAATAATGGCGGGCCGGGTCTTCCCATATTTT.

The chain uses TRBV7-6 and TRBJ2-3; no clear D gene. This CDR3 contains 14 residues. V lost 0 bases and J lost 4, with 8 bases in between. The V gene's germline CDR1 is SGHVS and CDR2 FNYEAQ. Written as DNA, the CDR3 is TGTGCCAGCAGCTTAGCCCTCCCCCCAGATACGCAGTATTTT. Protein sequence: CASSLALPPDTQYF.

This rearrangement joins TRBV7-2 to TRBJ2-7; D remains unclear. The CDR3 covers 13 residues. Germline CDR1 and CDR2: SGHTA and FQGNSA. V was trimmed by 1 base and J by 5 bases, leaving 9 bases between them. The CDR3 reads CASSLGSRDEQYF. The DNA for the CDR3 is TGTGCCAGCAGCTTAGGGTCCCGAGACGAGCAGTACTTC.

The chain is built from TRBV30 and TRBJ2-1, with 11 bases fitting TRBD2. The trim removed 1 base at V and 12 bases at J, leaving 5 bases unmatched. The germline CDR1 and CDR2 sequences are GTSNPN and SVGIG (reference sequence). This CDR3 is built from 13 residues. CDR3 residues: CAWSDRTSGPQFF. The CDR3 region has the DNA TGTGCCTGGAGTGACCGGACTAGCGGGCCGCAGTTCTTC.

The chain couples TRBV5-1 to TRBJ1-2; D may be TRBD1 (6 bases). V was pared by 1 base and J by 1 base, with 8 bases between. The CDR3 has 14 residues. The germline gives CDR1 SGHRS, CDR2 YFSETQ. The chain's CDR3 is CASSLKQGNYGYTF. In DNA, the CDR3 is TGCGCCAGCAGCTTGAAACAGGGTAACTATGGCTACACCTTC.

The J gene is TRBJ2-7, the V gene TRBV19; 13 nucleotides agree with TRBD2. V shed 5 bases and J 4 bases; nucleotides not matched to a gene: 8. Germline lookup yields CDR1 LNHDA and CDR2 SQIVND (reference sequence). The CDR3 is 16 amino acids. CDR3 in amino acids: CASSPQGLAGKYEQYF. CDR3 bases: TGTGCCAGTAGTCCTCAGGGACTAGCGGGAAAATACGAGCAGTACTTC.

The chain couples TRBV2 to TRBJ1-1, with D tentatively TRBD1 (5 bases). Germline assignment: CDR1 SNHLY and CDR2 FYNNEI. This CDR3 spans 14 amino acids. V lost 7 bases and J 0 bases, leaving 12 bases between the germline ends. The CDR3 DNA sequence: TGTGCCAGCAATGGAGGGACGGTGAACACTGAAGCTTTCTTT. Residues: CASNGGTVNTEAFF.

CDR3 amino acids: CASSTGTSNYGYTF. The CDR3, as DNA: TGTGCCAGCAGTACAGGGACCTCCAACTATGGCTACACCTTC. The chain uses TRBV5-5 and TRBJ1-2, with D possibly matching TRBD1 (6 bases). Germline CDR1 and CDR2: SGHKS and YYEKEE (reference sequence). The V end was cut by 5 bases, the J end by 2 bases, with 13 bases between. The CDR3 extends over 14 amino acids. Together with reference TRBV5-5 and TRBJ1-2, the CDR3 gives the full variable domain: DAGVTQSPTHLIKTRGQQVTLRCSPISGHKSVSWYQQVLGQGPQFIFQYYEKEERGRGNFPDRFSARQFPNYSSELNVNALLLGDSALYLCASSTGTSNYGYTFGSGTRLTVV.

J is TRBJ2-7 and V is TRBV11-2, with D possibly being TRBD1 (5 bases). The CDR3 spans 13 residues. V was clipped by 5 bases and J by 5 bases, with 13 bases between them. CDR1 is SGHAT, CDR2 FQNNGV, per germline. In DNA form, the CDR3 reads TGTGCCAGCAGCCTCCAGGGTACAAACGAGCAGTACTTC. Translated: CASSLQGTNEQYF. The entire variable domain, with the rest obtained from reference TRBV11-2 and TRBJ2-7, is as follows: EAGVAQSPRYKIIEKRQSVAFWCNPISGHATLYWYQQILGQGPKLLIQFQNNGVVDDSQLPKDRFSAERLKGVDSTLKIQPAKLEDSAVYLCASSLQGTNEQYFGPGTRLTVT.

The CDR3 loop is CASSFDRGGYGYTF. The CDR3 DNA sequence: TGTGCCAGCAGCTTTGACAGGGGTGGCTATGGCTACACCTTC. The chain is built from TRBV5-5 and TRBJ1-2; 8 bases match TRBD1. Germline loops: CDR1 SGHKS, CDR2 YYEKEE (reference sequence). The CDR3 is made up of 14 amino acids. Unmatched junction bases numbered 4, after V lost 2 bases and J lost 4 bases.

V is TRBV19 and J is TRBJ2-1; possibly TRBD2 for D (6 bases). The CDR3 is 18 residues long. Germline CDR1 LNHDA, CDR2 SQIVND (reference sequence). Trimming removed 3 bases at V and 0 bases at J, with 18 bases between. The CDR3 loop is CASSILPPSVGSYNEQFF. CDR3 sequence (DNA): TGTGCCAGTAGTATCCTCCCACCTAGCGTGGGCTCCTACAATGAGCAGTTCTTC.

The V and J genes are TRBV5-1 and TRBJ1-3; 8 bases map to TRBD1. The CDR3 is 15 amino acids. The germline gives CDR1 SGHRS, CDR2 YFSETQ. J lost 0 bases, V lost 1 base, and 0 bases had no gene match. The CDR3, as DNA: TGCGCCAGCAGCTTGCAGGGGGCCTCTGGAAACACCATATATTTT. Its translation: CASSLQGASGNTIYF. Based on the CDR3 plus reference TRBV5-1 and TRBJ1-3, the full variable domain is KAGVTQTPRYLIKTRGQQVTLSCSPISGHRSVSWYQQTPGQGLQFLFEYFSETQRNKGNFPGRFSGRQFSNSRSEMNVSTLELGDSALYLCASSLQGASGNTIYFGEGSWLTVV.

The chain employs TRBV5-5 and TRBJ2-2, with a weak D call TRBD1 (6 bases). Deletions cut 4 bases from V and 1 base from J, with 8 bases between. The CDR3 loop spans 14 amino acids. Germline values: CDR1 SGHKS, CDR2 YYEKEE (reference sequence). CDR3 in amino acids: CASSVQGNTGELFF. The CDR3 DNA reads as TGTGCCAGCAGCGTACAGGGGAACACCGGGGAGCTGTTTTTT. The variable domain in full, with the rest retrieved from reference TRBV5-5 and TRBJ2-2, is DAGVTQSPTHLIKTRGQQVTLRCSPISGHKSVSWYQQVLGQGPQFIFQYYEKEERGRGNFPDRFSARQFPNYSSELNVNALLLGDSALYLCASSVQGNTGELFFGEGSRLTVL.

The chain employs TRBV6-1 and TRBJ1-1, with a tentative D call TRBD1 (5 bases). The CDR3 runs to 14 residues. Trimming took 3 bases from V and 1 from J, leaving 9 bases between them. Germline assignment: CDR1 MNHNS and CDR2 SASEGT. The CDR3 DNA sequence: TGTGCCAGCAGTGATTGGCAGGGGAACACTGAAGCTTTCTTT. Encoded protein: CASSDWQGNTEAFF.

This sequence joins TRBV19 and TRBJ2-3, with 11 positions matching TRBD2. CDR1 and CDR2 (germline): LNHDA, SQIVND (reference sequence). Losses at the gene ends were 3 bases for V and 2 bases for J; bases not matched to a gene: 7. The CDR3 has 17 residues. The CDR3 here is CASSMIGLAGFTDTQYF. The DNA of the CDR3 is TGTGCCAGTAGTATGATCGGACTAGCGGGCTTCACAGATACGCAGTATTTT.

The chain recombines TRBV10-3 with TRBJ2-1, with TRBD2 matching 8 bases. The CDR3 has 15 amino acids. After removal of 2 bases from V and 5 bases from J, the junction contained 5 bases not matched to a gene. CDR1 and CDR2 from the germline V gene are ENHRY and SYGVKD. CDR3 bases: TGTGCCATCAGTGAGGGACTAGCTTTTAACAATGAGCAGTTCTTC. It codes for CAISEGLAFNNEQFF.

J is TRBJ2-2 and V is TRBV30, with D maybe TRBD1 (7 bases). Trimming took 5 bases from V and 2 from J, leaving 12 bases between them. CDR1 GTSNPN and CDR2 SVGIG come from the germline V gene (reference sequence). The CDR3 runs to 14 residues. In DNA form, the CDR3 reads TGTGCCTGGCGACAGGGAGGTAACACCGGGGAGCTGTTTTTT. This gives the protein CAWRQGGNTGELFF. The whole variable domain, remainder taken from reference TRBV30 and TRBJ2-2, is SQTIHQWPATLVQPVGSPLSLECTVEGTSNPNLYWYRQAAGRGLQLLFYSVGIGQISSEVPQNLSASRPQDRQFILSSKKLLLSDSGFYLCAWRQGGNTGELFFGEGSRLTVL.

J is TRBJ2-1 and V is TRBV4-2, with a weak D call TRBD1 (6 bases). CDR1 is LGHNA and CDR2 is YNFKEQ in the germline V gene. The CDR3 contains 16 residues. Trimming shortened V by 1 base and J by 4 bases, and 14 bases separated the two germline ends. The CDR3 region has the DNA TGTGCCAGCAGCCAAGCCCAAGTCCAGGGGTACAATGAGCAGTTCTTC. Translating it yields CASSQAQVQGYNEQFF.

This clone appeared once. CDR3 amino acids: CASSVAGGPYEQYF. CDR3 DNA sequence: TGTGCCAGCAGTGTAGCGGGAGGCCCCTACGAGCAGTACTTC. The V and J genes are TRBV6-4 and TRBJ2-7; 10 nucleotides align to TRBD2. J gave up 2 bases and V 4 bases, and 2 bases lay outside the gene matches. The CDR3 consists of 14 residues. Per germline, CDR1 MRHNA and CDR2 SNTAGT.

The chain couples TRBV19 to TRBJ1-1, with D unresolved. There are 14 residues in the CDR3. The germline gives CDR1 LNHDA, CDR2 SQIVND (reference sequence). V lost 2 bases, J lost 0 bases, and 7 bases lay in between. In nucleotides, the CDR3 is TGTGCCAGTAGTATACCGGGAGTGAACACTGAAGCTTTCTTT. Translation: CASSIPGVNTEAFF. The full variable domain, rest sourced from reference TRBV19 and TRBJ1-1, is DGGITQSPKYLFRKEGQNVTLSCEQNLNHDAMYWYRQDPGQGLRLIYYSQIVNDFQKGDIAEGYSVSREKKESFPLTVTSAQKNPTAFYLCASSIPGVNTEAFFGQGTRLTVV.

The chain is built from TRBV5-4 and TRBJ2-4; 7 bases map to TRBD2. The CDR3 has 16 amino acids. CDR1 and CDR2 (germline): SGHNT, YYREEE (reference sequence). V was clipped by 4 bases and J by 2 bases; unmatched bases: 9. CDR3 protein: CASSLGRERTKNIQYF. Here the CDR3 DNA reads TGTGCCAGCAGCCTGGGGAGGGAAAGGACCAAAAACATTCAGTACTTC.

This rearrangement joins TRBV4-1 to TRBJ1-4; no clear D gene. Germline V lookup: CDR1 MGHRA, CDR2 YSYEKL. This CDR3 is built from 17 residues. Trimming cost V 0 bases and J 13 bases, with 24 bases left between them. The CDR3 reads CASSQDRGATPRPGLFF. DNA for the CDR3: TGCGCCAGCAGCCAAGATCGGGGAGCAACCCCACGACCCGGACTGTTTTTT.